Each of the 11 T cell receptor beta chains below was sequenced from the same sample in a study of blood T cell repertoires in COVID-19 (dated by TCRdb to 2020 to 2021). The receptor library was made with the immunoSEQ multiplex PCR assay. The clones in this table, taken by TCRdb from immuneACCESS, are in-frame only. Not every clone is retained; where verified, under half of the shortfall comes from an unresolved V gene, and the cause of the rest is unknown. This sample has around 59,000 clones in its table, and 80% of those were observed once. 7.2% of the sample is held by the ten biggest clonotypes. Material: peripheral blood. These receptors were taken from a man in his 60s with acute or convalescent COVID-19.

This chain connects TRBV30 to TRBJ2-5; D remains ambiguous. The germline V gene has CDR1 GTSNPN and CDR2 SVGIG (reference sequence). This CDR3 comprises 13 residues. V lost 0 bases and J 2 bases, leaving 7 bases between the germline ends. CDR3 amino acids: CAWSVLRQETQYF. CDR3 bases: TGTGCCTGGAGTGTACTACGGCAAGAGACCCAGTACTTC.

The CDR3 reads CASSLLRGAETQYF. The CDR3 region has the DNA TGTGCCAGCAGCTTACTCAGGGGGGCAGAGACCCAGTACTTC. V and J are TRBV7-9 and TRBJ2-5; D might be TRBD1 (7 bases). Looked up from germline, CDR1 is SEHNR and CDR2 is FQNEAQ (reference sequence). Deletions cut 2 bases from V and 4 bases from J, with 11 bases between. The CDR3 length is 14 residues.

The V gene is TRBV7-9, the J gene TRBJ1-2; tentative D call: TRBD1 (6 bases). The CDR3 consists of 19 residues. Between the trimmed V and J ends, which lost 2 bases and 2 bases, there was a span of 24 bases. In germline, CDR1 is SEHNR, CDR2 FQNEAQ (reference sequence). CDR3 region: CASSLIVSTGRPDNYGYTF. DNA for the CDR3: TGTGCCAGCAGCTTAATTGTTTCGACAGGAAGACCTGACAACTATGGCTACACCTTC.

The gene calls are TRBV6-1 and TRBJ1-3, with 7 bases lining up with TRBD1. Per the germline V gene, CDR1 is MNHNS and CDR2 is SASEGT. The CDR3 contains 14 residues. V gave up 1 base and J gave up 8 bases; unmatched junction bases: 5. The CDR3, as DNA: TGTGCCAGCAGTGAAGACAGGGGTGAGGACACCATATATTTT. Its translation is CASSEDRGEDTIYF.

The sample holds one count of this clone. This chain joins TRBV6-5 and TRBJ2-1, with a possible D match to TRBD1 (6 bases). Germline V lookup: CDR1 MNHEY, CDR2 SVGAGI. Trimming took off 7 bases at V and 4 bases at J, with 11 bases between the two ends. The CDR3 spans 13 residues. This CDR3 reads CASNRDTYNEQFF. CDR3 DNA: TGTGCCAGCAACCGGGACACTTACAATGAGCAGTTCTTC.

CDR3 sequence: CASSARQGNEKLFF. The CDR3 coding sequence is TGTGCCAGCAGTGCCCGACAGGGAAATGAAAAACTGTTTTTT. The chain recombines TRBV2 with TRBJ1-4; the match to TRBD1 covers 7 bases. The germline CDR1 and CDR2 sequences are SNHLY and FYNNEI. Trimming took 4 bases from V and 5 from J; bases not matched to a gene: 4. There are 14 residues in the CDR3.

J is TRBJ2-7 and V is TRBV5-6; no clear D gene. The V and J ends lost 1 base and 2 bases respectively, with 10 bases between them. CDR3 size: 14 residues. Germline V CDR1 and CDR2: SGHDT, YYEEEE. The CDR3 region is CASSLLGATYEQYF. CDR3 coding DNA: TGTGCCAGCAGCTTGCTAGGAGCCACCTACGAGCAGTACTTC.

The chain is built from TRBV7-8 and TRBJ2-1, with 11 bases matching TRBD2. Trimming removed 1 base from V and 6 bases from J; junction bases left unmatched: 8. CDR1 is SGHVS, CDR2 FQNEAQ, per germline. The length of the CDR3 is 17 residues. The chain's CDR3 is CASSLGILAGGPNEQFF. The CDR3 bases are TGTGCCAGCAGCTTAGGAATCCTAGCGGGGGGCCCCAATGAGCAGTTCTTC.

The rearrangement joins TRBV7-9 to TRBJ1-1; D gene unclear. Germline V gene sequence: CDR1 SEHNR, CDR2 FQNEAQ (reference sequence). The CDR3 spans 14 residues. V dropped 2 bases and J dropped 2 bases, with 9 bases sitting between them. This CDR3 is CASSLWGANTEAFF. Here the CDR3 DNA reads TGTGCCAGCAGCTTATGGGGAGCAAACACTGAAGCTTTCTTT.

This chain uses TRBV2 with TRBJ2-1, with 10 bases fitting TRBD1. CDR3 length: 15 residues. The V gene end was trimmed by 7 bases and the J gene end by 4 bases; junction bases not matched to a gene: 7. From germline, CDR1 is SNHLY and CDR2 FYNNEI. CDR3 bases: TGTGCCAGCACCAAGGACAGGGGGGGGTACAATGAGCAGTTCTTC. It codes for CASTKDRGGYNEQFF.

The V gene is TRBV28, the J gene TRBJ2-2; D is ambiguous. Germline assignment: CDR1 MDHEN and CDR2 SYDVKM. CDR3 size: 15 residues. V was trimmed by 11 bases and J by 5 bases, leaving 21 bases between them. The CDR3 loop is CAACSAPLNTGELFF. CDR3 sequence (DNA): TGTGCCGCCTGCAGTGCCCCTCTTAATACCGGGGAGCTGTTTTTT.